This TCR beta chain was found in a study of shared clonotypes between healthy human individuals. The table lists this clone with a few counts. Antigen specificity is unknown. In the study's own analysis: ImmunoSEQ junction-only sequences lacked quality scores, so their filtering differed. Clones were sequenced by immunoSEQ multiplex PCR, and TCRdb holds only the in-frame ones, with some missing. V, J and clone size are those of that table, while D and trimming were read from the DNA. The repertoire holds about a million clones, about three quarters seen once, with roughly 1.4% in the top ten. Points from the study as a whole: Rarefaction gave evidence that sorted-subset sequencing remained incomplete despite large depth.

Germline values: CDR1 SGHDT, CDR2 YYEEEE. V lost 5 bases, J lost 0 bases, and 5 bases lay in between. This CDR3 has 12 residues. The TCR originated in a man aged 18 to 30 in good health. The sample comprised memory CD4+ T cells sorted from blood. Subset meaning: CD45RA-negative fraction. V gene TRBV5-6 combines with J gene TRBJ2-5; D not certain. The CDR3 bases are TGTGCCAGCAGACAGTACCAAGAGACCCAGTACTTC. This encodes CASRQYQETQYF.